This is a list of T cell receptor beta chains from one sample in a study of blood T cells in healthy people across ages. TCRdb ran MiXCR on the 5' RACE reads and lists one entry per CDR3 protein. The sample has about 800,000 distinct CDR3 sequences, about 62% seen once. Input material: blood. The receptors come from a man aged 25 to 40 in good health. Both conserved end residues are part of each CDR3. Each record gives: CDR3 length, J gene, V gene, clone size, D gene, CDR3 protein, CDR3 DNA. A D gene is named only where the DNA matches it firmly. Size tells how often a clone was seen (once, few, many) or the class of an expanded clone, and some rows leave it out.

cdr3_length: 16
j_call: TRBJ2-3
v_call: TRBV13
clone_size: .
d_call: .
cdr3_aa: CASSSTVGGLTDTQYF
cdr3_nt: TGTGCCAGCAGCTCAACGGTCGGGGGGCTTACAGATACGCAGTATTTT

cdr3_length: 15
j_call: TRBJ2-1
v_call: TRBV15
clone_size: few
d_call: .
cdr3_aa: CATSRVTGSYNEQFF
cdr3_nt: TGTGCCACCAGCAGGGTAACAGGGTCATACAATGAGCAGTTCTTC

cdr3_length: 14
j_call: TRBJ2-1
v_call: TRBV7-3
clone_size: few
d_call: .
cdr3_aa: CASSLGGLLDEQFF
cdr3_nt: TGTGCCAGCAGCTTAGGGGGACTCCTCGATGAGCAGTTCTTC

cdr3_length: 13
j_call: TRBJ1-1
v_call: TRBV2
clone_size: .
d_call: .
cdr3_aa: CASGRDTDTEAFF
cdr3_nt: TGTGCCAGCGGACGGGACACCGACACTGAAGCTTTCTTT

cdr3_length: 14
j_call: TRBJ1-2
v_call: TRBV29-1
clone_size: .
d_call: .
cdr3_aa: CSTQSIGANYGYTF
cdr3_nt: TGCAGCACGCAAAGTATAGGAGCTAACTATGGCTACACCTTC

cdr3_length: 16
j_call: TRBJ2-3
v_call: TRBV3-1
clone_size: .
d_call: .
cdr3_aa: CASSQEGLGGTDTQYF
cdr3_nt: TGTGCCAGCAGCCAAGAAGGCTTGGGGGGCACAGATACGCAGTATTTT

cdr3_length: 15
j_call: TRBJ1-2
v_call: TRBV7-8
clone_size: few
d_call: .
cdr3_aa: CASSFTSGSGYGYTF
cdr3_nt: TGTGCCAGCAGCTTTACGTCAGGGTCGGGCTATGGCTACACCTTC

cdr3_length: 16
j_call: TRBJ2-7
v_call: TRBV7-2
clone_size: .
d_call: TRBD2
cdr3_aa: CASSLGGRAGGNEQYF
cdr3_nt: TGTGCCAGCAGCTTAGGTGGAAGGGCGGGGGGCAACGAGCAGTACTTC

cdr3_length: 12
j_call: TRBJ2-5
v_call: TRBV29-1
clone_size: many
d_call: TRBD1
cdr3_aa: CSVQGTQETQYF
cdr3_nt: TGCAGCGTACAGGGGACCCAAGAGACCCAGTACTTC

cdr3_length: 14
j_call: TRBJ2-3
v_call: TRBV11-3
clone_size: .
d_call: TRBD2
cdr3_aa: CASSSRTSGDTQYF
cdr3_nt: TGTGCCAGCAGCTCCCGTACTAGCGGAGATACGCAGTATTTT

cdr3_length: 18
j_call: TRBJ2-1
v_call: TRBV29-1
clone_size: .
d_call: TRBD1
cdr3_aa: CSVDKSLSRGLSYNEQFF
cdr3_nt: TGCAGCGTTGATAAGTCTCTCTCCAGGGGGTTGTCCTACAATGAGCAGTTCTTC

cdr3_length: 15
j_call: TRBJ1-6
v_call: TRBV25-1
clone_size: .
d_call: .
cdr3_aa: CASSTPEPVNSPLHF
cdr3_nt: TGTGCCAGCAGTACCCCCGAGCCTGTTAATTCACCCCTCCACTTT

cdr3_length: 14
j_call: TRBJ1-3
v_call: TRBV5-6
clone_size: .
d_call: .
cdr3_aa: CASSPRRSGNTIYF
cdr3_nt: TGTGCCAGCAGCCCTCGACGCTCTGGAAACACCATATATTTT

cdr3_length: 15
j_call: TRBJ2-3
v_call: TRBV3-1
clone_size: .
d_call: TRBD2
cdr3_aa: CASSKGLALADTQYF
cdr3_nt: TGTGCCAGCAGCAAAGGACTAGCGCTCGCAGATACGCAGTATTTT

cdr3_length: 17
j_call: TRBJ2-1
v_call: TRBV11-2
clone_size: once
d_call: .
cdr3_aa: CASSLLIGGSSYNEQFF
cdr3_nt: TGTGCCAGCAGCTTATTAATCGGAGGTAGCTCCTACAATGAGCAGTTCTTC

cdr3_length: 15
j_call: TRBJ2-1
v_call: TRBV19
clone_size: .
d_call: TRBD2
cdr3_aa: CASRNAGGPYNEQFF
cdr3_nt: TGTGCCAGTAGGAACGCGGGAGGGCCCTACAATGAGCAGTTCTTC

cdr3_length: 14
j_call: TRBJ2-2
v_call: TRBV2
clone_size: few
d_call: TRBD1
cdr3_aa: CASSFDRGNGELFF
cdr3_nt: TGTGCCAGCAGCTTCGACAGGGGGAACGGGGAGCTGTTTTTT

cdr3_length: 18
j_call: TRBJ2-1
v_call: TRBV5-4
clone_size: .
d_call: TRBD2
cdr3_aa: CASSLISGSHGLVNEQFF
cdr3_nt: TGTGCCAGCAGCTTGATCAGCGGGAGCCATGGGTTAGTCAATGAGCAGTTCTTC

cdr3_length: 14
j_call: TRBJ1-6
v_call: TRBV20-1
clone_size: .
d_call: .
cdr3_aa: CSASPSQEASPLHF
cdr3_nt: TGCAGTGCTAGCCCTTCACAAGAGGCATCACCCCTCCACTTT

cdr3_length: 14
j_call: TRBJ2-1
v_call: TRBV7-2
clone_size: .
d_call: .
cdr3_aa: CASRSSAPYNEQFF
cdr3_nt: TGTGCCAGCAGGTCTAGCGCTCCCTACAATGAGCAGTTCTTC

cdr3_length: 13
j_call: TRBJ2-5
v_call: TRBV20-1
clone_size: few
d_call: TRBD1
cdr3_aa: CSARAQGGETQYF
cdr3_nt: TGCAGTGCTAGAGCACAGGGGGGAGAGACCCAGTACTTC

cdr3_length: 15
j_call: TRBJ2-7
v_call: TRBV5-5
clone_size: .
d_call: .
cdr3_aa: CASISLPTNPYEQYF
cdr3_nt: TGTGCCAGCATCTCCCTTCCGACGAATCCCTACGAGCAGTACTTC

cdr3_length: 15
j_call: TRBJ2-1
v_call: TRBV18
clone_size: .
d_call: TRBD2
cdr3_aa: CASSPTAGDVNEQFF
cdr3_nt: TGTGCCAGCTCACCGACTGCGGGAGATGTGAATGAGCAGTTCTTC

cdr3_length: 16
j_call: TRBJ2-3
v_call: TRBV29-1
clone_size: few
d_call: .
cdr3_aa: CSVEDLHDRSTDTQYF
cdr3_nt: TGCAGCGTTGAAGATCTCCACGACAGGAGCACAGATACGCAGTATTTT

cdr3_length: 15
j_call: TRBJ2-3
v_call: TRBV7-8
clone_size: .
d_call: .
cdr3_aa: CASSRRGRSTDTQYF
cdr3_nt: TGTGCCAGCAGCAGACGGGGCAGAAGCACAGATACGCAGTATTTT

cdr3_length: 13
j_call: TRBJ2-5
v_call: TRBV28
clone_size: .
d_call: .
cdr3_aa: CATAPNIQETQYF
cdr3_nt: TGTGCCACCGCGCCAAACATTCAAGAGACCCAGTACTTC

cdr3_length: 16
j_call: TRBJ1-1
v_call: TRBV20-1
clone_size: .
d_call: .
cdr3_aa: CSARSWGRNMNTEAFF
cdr3_nt: TGCAGTGCTAGATCATGGGGAAGGAACATGAACACTGAAGCTTTCTTT

cdr3_length: 13
j_call: TRBJ2-3
v_call: TRBV20-1
clone_size: few
d_call: TRBD2
cdr3_aa: CSASGGGTDTQYF
cdr3_nt: TGCAGCGCGAGCGGGGGAGGCACAGATACGCAGTATTTT

cdr3_length: 16
j_call: TRBJ2-7
v_call: TRBV20-1
clone_size: .
d_call: TRBD2
cdr3_aa: CSARDIARGGNNEQYF
cdr3_nt: TGCAGTGCTAGAGATATAGCGCGGGGGGGTAACAATGAGCAGTACTTC

cdr3_length: 14
j_call: TRBJ2-7
v_call: TRBV4-1
clone_size: .
d_call: .
cdr3_aa: CASSQDKGGFEQYF
cdr3_nt: TGCGCCAGCAGCCAAGATAAGGGGGGGTTCGAGCAGTACTTC

cdr3_length: 16
j_call: TRBJ2-7
v_call: TRBV7-9
clone_size: .
d_call: TRBD2
cdr3_aa: CASSFPRTSGSYEQYF
cdr3_nt: TGTGCCAGCAGCTTCCCTCGGACTAGCGGCTCCTACGAGCAGTACTTC

cdr3_length: 23
j_call: TRBJ2-3
v_call: TRBV11-2
clone_size: .
d_call: .
cdr3_aa: CASSLVSPVPGLTRGLPADTQYF
cdr3_nt: TGTGCCAGCAGCTTAGTCTCACCAGTCCCGGGGCTCACACGGGGGCTACCCGCAGATACGCAGTATTTT

cdr3_length: 14
j_call: TRBJ2-7
v_call: TRBV9
clone_size: few
d_call: TRBD2
cdr3_aa: CASSQGGGSYEQYF
cdr3_nt: TGTGCCAGCAGCCAAGGCGGGGGCTCCTACGAGCAGTACTTC

cdr3_length: 13
j_call: TRBJ2-7
v_call: TRBV6-5
clone_size: .
d_call: .
cdr3_aa: CASRFGDAYEQYF
cdr3_nt: TGTGCCAGCCGATTCGGGGACGCCTACGAGCAGTACTTC

cdr3_length: 14
j_call: TRBJ2-5
v_call: TRBV7-2
clone_size: .
d_call: .
cdr3_aa: CASSSTGTSGTQYF
cdr3_nt: TGTGCCAGCAGCTCCACAGGCACTTCGGGGACCCAGTACTTC

cdr3_length: 16
j_call: TRBJ2-5
v_call: TRBV20-1
clone_size: .
d_call: TRBD2
cdr3_aa: CSASSGGLGRIETQYF
cdr3_nt: TGCAGTGCTAGTAGCGGGGGCCTGGGAAGAATAGAGACCCAGTACTTC

cdr3_length: 15
j_call: TRBJ2-7
v_call: TRBV3-1
clone_size: .
d_call: .
cdr3_aa: CASSPSRGRVYEQYF
cdr3_nt: TGTGCCAGCAGCCCCTCGCGGGGGCGGGTCTACGAGCAGTACTTC

cdr3_length: 17
j_call: TRBJ1-2
v_call: TRBV7-9
clone_size: .
d_call: TRBD1
cdr3_aa: CASSLGSTPGQGYGYTF
cdr3_nt: TGTGCCAGCAGCTTAGGAAGTACTCCGGGACAGGGCTATGGCTACACCTTC

cdr3_length: 15
j_call: TRBJ2-1
v_call: TRBV27
clone_size: .
d_call: TRBD1
cdr3_aa: CASSWGTGTTNEQFF
cdr3_nt: TGTGCCAGCAGTTGGGGGACAGGAACAACCAATGAGCAGTTCTTC

cdr3_length: 11
j_call: TRBJ2-4
v_call: TRBV29-1
clone_size: once
d_call: .
cdr3_aa: CSVGDFREQYF
cdr3_nt: TGCAGCGTTGGGGACTTTCGGGAGCAGTACTTC

cdr3_length: 16
j_call: TRBJ2-2
v_call: TRBV11-2
clone_size: .
d_call: TRBD2
cdr3_aa: CASSPTGLVYTGELFF
cdr3_nt: TGTGCCAGCAGCCCCACGGGACTAGTCTACACCGGGGAGCTGTTTTTT

cdr3_length: 12
j_call: TRBJ2-5
v_call: TRBV12-3/TRBV12-4
clone_size: .
d_call: TRBD2
cdr3_aa: CAGSSGLYERYF
cdr3_nt: TGTGCCGGCAGTTCGGGACTATACGAGCGGTACTTC

cdr3_length: 19
j_call: TRBJ2-7
v_call: TRBV4-2
clone_size: .
d_call: TRBD2
cdr3_aa: CASSQEVIGRGVGSYEQYF
cdr3_nt: TGTGCCAGCAGCCAAGAGGTTATCGGGCGGGGGGTTGGTTCCTACGAGCAGTACTTC

cdr3_length: 14
j_call: TRBJ2-5
v_call: TRBV3-1
clone_size: .
d_call: TRBD2
cdr3_aa: CASRQNSGGETQYF
cdr3_nt: TGTGCCAGCAGACAAAATTCGGGGGGGGAGACCCAGTACTTC

cdr3_length: 12
j_call: TRBJ1-1
v_call: TRBV5-6
clone_size: .
d_call: .
cdr3_aa: CASSTLGREAFF
cdr3_nt: TGTGCCAGCAGCACCCTGGGCCGTGAAGCTTTCTTT

cdr3_length: 12
j_call: TRBJ1-4
v_call: TRBV7-9
clone_size: .
d_call: .
cdr3_aa: CASSEWDEKLFF
cdr3_nt: TGTGCCAGCAGCGAATGGGATGAAAAACTGTTTTTT

cdr3_length: 16
j_call: TRBJ2-5
v_call: TRBV25-1
clone_size: few
d_call: .
cdr3_aa: CASSVGGAPASGTQYF
cdr3_nt: TGTGCCAGCAGTGTCGGGGGAGCGCCGGCGTCTGGGACCCAGTACTTC

cdr3_length: 15
j_call: TRBJ2-1
v_call: TRBV7-9
clone_size: once
d_call: TRBD1
cdr3_aa: CASSWTGKVRNEQFF
cdr3_nt: TGTGCCAGCAGCTGGACAGGGAAGGTCCGAAATGAGCAGTTCTTC

cdr3_length: 15
j_call: TRBJ2-1
v_call: TRBV7-9
clone_size: .
d_call: .
cdr3_aa: CASSLGGAFSNEQFF
cdr3_nt: TGTGCCAGCAGCTTAGGGGGGGCTTTTTCCAATGAGCAGTTCTTC

cdr3_length: 12
j_call: TRBJ2-7
v_call: TRBV7-9
clone_size: .
d_call: .
cdr3_aa: CACSFTPDEQYF
cdr3_nt: TGTGCCTGCAGCTTTACGCCCGACGAGCAGTACTTC

cdr3_length: 15
j_call: TRBJ2-5
v_call: TRBV7-8
clone_size: .
d_call: TRBD1
cdr3_aa: CASSFAGGLGETQYF
cdr3_nt: TGTGCCAGCAGCTTTGCAGGGGGCCTTGGAGAGACCCAGTACTTC

cdr3_length: 12
j_call: TRBJ1-5
v_call: TRBV28
clone_size: .
d_call: .
cdr3_aa: CASSLRGDPQHF
cdr3_nt: TGTGCCAGCAGTTTACGGGGAGATCCCCAGCATTTT

cdr3_length: 15
j_call: TRBJ2-1
v_call: TRBV7-3
clone_size: .
d_call: .
cdr3_aa: CASSLVWTPENEQFF
cdr3_nt: TGTGCCAGCAGCTTAGTATGGACCCCGGAGAATGAGCAGTTCTTC

cdr3_length: 13
j_call: TRBJ2-7
v_call: TRBV29-1
clone_size: .
d_call: .
cdr3_aa: CSITGTRAYEQYF
cdr3_nt: TGCAGCATTACCGGGACACGAGCCTACGAGCAGTACTTC

cdr3_length: 15
j_call: TRBJ2-6
v_call: TRBV28
clone_size: .
d_call: TRBD1
cdr3_aa: CAIRAQGAGANVLTF
cdr3_nt: TGTGCCATCCGCGCCCAGGGGGCTGGGGCCAACGTCCTGACTTTC